The 12 T cell receptor beta chains below all came from one sample that was sequenced in a study of technical replicates of blood from several donors (dated by TCRdb to about 2017). Libraries came from the immunoSEQ multiplex PCR assay. The table was pulled from immuneACCESS by TCRdb, which kept in-frame rearrangements only. Such tables lose some clones; where checked, under half of the loss comes from unresolved V genes, and the rest has no known cause. The sample table contains about 15,000 clones; only one count was recorded for approximately 80% of them. About 12% of the sample comes from the top ten. Material for sequencing was PBMCs. The receptors were gathered from a human donor in good health.

J is TRBJ1-2 and V is TRBV27, with TRBD1 matching over 10 bases. Germline-derived CDR1 and CDR2 are MNHEY and SMNVEV (reference sequence). The CDR3 contains 16 residues. V lost 3 bases, J lost 6 bases, and 10 bases stayed unmatched. The CDR3 loop is CASSFFRTGGDDGYTF. CDR3 nucleotide sequence: TGTGCCAGCAGTTTTTTTCGGACAGGGGGTGACGATGGCTACACCTTC.

This clone was picked up one time. The V and J genes are TRBV7-9 and TRBJ2-7; D perhaps matches TRBD2 (6 bases). V was cut by 5 bases and J by 0 bases, with 14 bases left in between. Germline V CDR1 and CDR2: SEHNR, FQNEAQ (reference sequence). CDR3 size: 15 residues. CDR3 nucleotide sequence: TGTGCCAGCAGCGGGGGACTGGGAAGCTCCTACGAGCAGTACTTC. It codes for CASSGGLGSSYEQYF.

In the case of this clone: The junction does not match germline at one end; this may be a read error. This chain uses TRBV2 with TRBJ2-7, with TRBD1 matching 7 bases. This CDR3 comprises 12 residues. Germline CDR1 and CDR2: SNHLY and FYNNEI. CDR3 sequence: CARHTGQIIGHF. The CDR3, as DNA: TGTGCCAGACACACGGGACAGATCATAGGGCACTTC.

J is TRBJ2-7 and V is TRBV6-1, with 7 nucleotides matching TRBD1. CDR3 size: 15 residues. Trimming cost V 5 bases and J 6 bases; bases outside gene matches: 13. Germline-derived CDR1 and CDR2 are MNHNS and SASEGT. CDR3 DNA: TGTGCCAGCAGTAGTCTTGGGACAGTGGGTATCGAGCAGTACTTC. Amino acid sequence: CASSSLGTVGIEQYF.

This chain connects TRBV18 to TRBJ1-5, with D perhaps TRBD1 (5 bases). The CDR3 is 15 residues long. The ends were cut back, 3 bases at V and 2 bases at J, with 11 bases in the middle. Germline CDR1 and CDR2: KGHSH and LQKENI. CDR3 coding DNA: TGTGCCAGCTCACCCGGGGGTAGTCGCAATCAGCCCCAGCATTTT. Its translation is CASSPGGSRNQPQHF.

The chain couples TRBV5-6 to TRBJ1-3; D ambiguous. Looked up from germline, CDR1 is SGHDT and CDR2 is YYEEEE. V dropped 4 bases and J dropped 0 bases, with 17 bases sitting between them. This CDR3 is 17 amino acids long. The CDR3 sequence is CASSPYLRSSSGNTIYF. The DNA of the CDR3 is TGTGCCAGCAGCCCCTATTTACGGTCGAGCTCTGGAAACACCATATATTTT.

This clone was found a few times. The V and J genes are TRBV7-6 and TRBJ2-7, with D possibly being TRBD2 (6 bases). Germline V gives CDR1 SGHVS, CDR2 FNYEAQ. The V end lost 1 base, the J end lost 3 bases, and 10 bases lay between the germline ends. CDR3 size: 14 residues. CDR3 residues: CASSLGRESYEQYF. The DNA for the CDR3 is TGTGCCAGCAGCTTAGGGCGGGAAAGCTACGAGCAGTACTTC.

The rearrangement uses TRBV7-6 and TRBJ2-5, with 10 bases identical to TRBD1. The CDR3 contains 14 residues. Germline values: CDR1 SGHVS, CDR2 FNYEAQ. Trimming removed 5 bases from V and 4 bases from J; junction bases left unmatched: 4. The chain's CDR3 is CASSPRDRGETQYF. For the CDR3, the DNA is TGTGCCAGCAGCCCCCGGGACAGGGGAGAGACCCAGTACTTC.

This clone is a singleton in its sample. The chain has TRBV9 and TRBJ2-7; 8 bases fit TRBD1. CDR1 and CDR2 from the germline V gene are SGDLS and YYNGEE. There are 15 residues in the CDR3. J was trimmed by 4 bases and V by 0 bases; bases with no gene match: 6. The CDR3 DNA follows: TGTGCCAGCAGCGTAGATCCAGGGGGCGTATACGAGCAGTACTTC. Protein sequence: CASSVDPGGVYEQYF.

This chain connects TRBV6-1 to TRBJ2-7, with D possibly being TRBD2 (6 bases). Germline loops: CDR1 MNHNS, CDR2 SASEGT. V gave up 8 bases and J gave up 2 bases, with 16 bases separating them. The CDR3 runs 14 residues. Written as DNA, the CDR3 is TGTGCCAGCGTTTCCGGGAGCGCGGCCTACGAGCAGTACTTC. It translates to CASVSGSAAYEQYF.

The V gene is TRBV27, the J gene TRBJ1-1; D is possibly TRBD1 (6 bases). CDR1 MNHEY and CDR2 SMNVEV come from the germline V gene (reference sequence). The V end lost 8 bases, the J end lost 0 bases, and 22 bases lay between the germline ends. CDR3 length equals 17 residues. The DNA of the CDR3 is TGTGCCAGCTTTCCCCTAACAGGGAGGGGGATGAACACTGAAGCTTTCTTT. Protein: CASFPLTGRGMNTEAFF.

This clone is a singleton in its sample. The chain has TRBV7-2 and TRBJ2-1, with a possible D match to TRBD2 (6 bases). The CDR3 length is 16 residues. Germline assignment: CDR1 SGHTA and CDR2 FQGNSA. Trimming stripped 5 bases from V and 0 bases from J, with 14 bases between. This CDR3 is CASSRLVSGSYNEQFF. Here the CDR3 DNA reads TGTGCCAGCAGCCGGCTGGTTAGCGGCTCCTACAATGAGCAGTTCTTC.